This TCR beta chain was found in a study of cytotoxic CD8 clonotypes in ibrutinib-treated CLL. Study background: Patient counts were some 11 relapsed/refractory, more than 14 treatment-naive and 17 to 18 IGHV unmutated. Among responders, roughly 25 were partial and 2 complete; after median roughly 72 months, about 15 stayed remitted and approximately 12 progressed.

Measured with immunoSEQ multiplex PCR; TCRdb has only the in-frame clones, and not every one. The data show hundreds of thousands of clones, with less than 75% seen just once and less than 20% held by the top ten. Germline V lookup: CDR1 SGHRS, CDR2 YFSETQ. This CDR3 spans 15 amino acids. V was clipped by 1 base and J by 3 bases; unmatched bases: 1. The sequence came from a human donor with chronic lymphocytic leukemia. This chain links TRBV5-1 with TRBJ2-2; 9 bases are a match to TRBD1. Source: PBMCs, taken after 24 months of ibrutinib treatment. The CDR3 nucleotides are TGCGCCAGCAGCTTGAGGACAGGGGACACCGGGGAGCTGTTTTTT. Translated: CASSLRTGDTGELFF.